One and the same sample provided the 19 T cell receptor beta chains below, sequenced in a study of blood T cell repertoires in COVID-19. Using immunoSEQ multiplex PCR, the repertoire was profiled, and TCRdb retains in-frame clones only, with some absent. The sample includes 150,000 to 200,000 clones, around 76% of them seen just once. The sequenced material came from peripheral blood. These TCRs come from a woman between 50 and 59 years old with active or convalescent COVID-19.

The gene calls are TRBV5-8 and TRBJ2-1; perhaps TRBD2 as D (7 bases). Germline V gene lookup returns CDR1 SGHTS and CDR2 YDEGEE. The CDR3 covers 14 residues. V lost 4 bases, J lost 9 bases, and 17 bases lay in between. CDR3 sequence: CASSLILGGGEQFF. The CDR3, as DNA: TGTGCCAGCAGCCTAATACTAGGGGGGGGTGAGCAGTTCTTC.

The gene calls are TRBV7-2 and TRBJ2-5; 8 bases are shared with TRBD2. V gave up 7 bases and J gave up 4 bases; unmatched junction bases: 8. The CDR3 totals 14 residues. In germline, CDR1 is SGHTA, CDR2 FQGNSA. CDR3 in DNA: TGTGCCAGCACGACTGCGGGAGGCGGAGAGACCCAGTACTTC. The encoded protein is CASTTAGGGETQYF. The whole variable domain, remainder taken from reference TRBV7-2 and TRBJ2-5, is GAGVSQSPSNKVTEKGKDVELRCDPISGHTALYWYRQSLGQGLEFLIYFQGNSAPDKSGLPSDRFSAERTGGSVSTLTIQRTQQEDSAVYLCASTTAGGGETQYFGPGTRLLVL.

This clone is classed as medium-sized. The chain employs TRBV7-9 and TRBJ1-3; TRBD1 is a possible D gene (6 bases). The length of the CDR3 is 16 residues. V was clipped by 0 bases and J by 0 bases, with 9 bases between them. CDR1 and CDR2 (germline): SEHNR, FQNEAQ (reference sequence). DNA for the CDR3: TGTGCCAGCAGCTTAGCCGGACAGTACTCTGGAAACACCATATATTTT. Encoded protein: CASSLAGQYSGNTIYF.

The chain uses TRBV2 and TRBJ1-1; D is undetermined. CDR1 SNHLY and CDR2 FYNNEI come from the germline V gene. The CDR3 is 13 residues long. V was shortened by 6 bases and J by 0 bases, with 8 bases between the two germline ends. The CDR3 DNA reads TGTGCCAGCAGGAGAAATATGAACACTGAAGCTTTCTTT. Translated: CASRRNMNTEAFF.

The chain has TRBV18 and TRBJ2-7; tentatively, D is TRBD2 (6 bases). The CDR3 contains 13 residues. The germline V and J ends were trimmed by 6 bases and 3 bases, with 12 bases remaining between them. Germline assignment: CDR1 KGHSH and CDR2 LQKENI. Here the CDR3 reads CASSRDSLYEQYF. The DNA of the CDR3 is TGTGCCAGCTCTCGGGACTCACTCTACGAGCAGTACTTC.

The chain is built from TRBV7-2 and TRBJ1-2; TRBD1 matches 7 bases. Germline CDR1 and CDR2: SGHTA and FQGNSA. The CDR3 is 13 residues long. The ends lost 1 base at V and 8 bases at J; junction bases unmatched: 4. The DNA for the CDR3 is TGTGCCAGCAGCTTAGAGGGGGCGCGAGGCTACACCTTC. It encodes CASSLEGARGYTF.

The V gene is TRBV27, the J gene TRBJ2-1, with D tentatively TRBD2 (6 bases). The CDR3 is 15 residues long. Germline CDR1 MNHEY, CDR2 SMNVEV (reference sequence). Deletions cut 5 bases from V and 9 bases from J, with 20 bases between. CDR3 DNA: TGTGCCAGCAGTCACTTACCGGGACTCCAGGTTGAGCAGTTCTTC. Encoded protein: CASSHLPGLQVEQFF.

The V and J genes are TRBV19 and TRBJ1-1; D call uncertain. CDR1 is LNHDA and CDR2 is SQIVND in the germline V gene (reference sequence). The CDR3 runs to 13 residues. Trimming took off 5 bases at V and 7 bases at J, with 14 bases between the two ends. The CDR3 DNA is TGTGCCAGTAGTCTTCCTCAACGGGGTGAAGCTTTCTTT. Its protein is CASSLPQRGEAFF. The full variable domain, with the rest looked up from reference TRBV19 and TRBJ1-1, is DGGITQSPKYLFRKEGQNVTLSCEQNLNHDAMYWYRQDPGQGLRLIYYSQIVNDFQKGDIAEGYSVSREKKESFPLTVTSAQKNPTAFYLCASSLPQRGEAFFGQGTRLTVV.

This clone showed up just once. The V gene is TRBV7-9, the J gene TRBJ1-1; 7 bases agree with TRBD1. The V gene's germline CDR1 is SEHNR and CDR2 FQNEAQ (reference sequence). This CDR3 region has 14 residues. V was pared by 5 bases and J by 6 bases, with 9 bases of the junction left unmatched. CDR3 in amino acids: CASSRAGTDAEAFF. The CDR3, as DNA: TGTGCCAGCAGCCGTGCCGGGACAGACGCTGAAGCTTTCTTT.

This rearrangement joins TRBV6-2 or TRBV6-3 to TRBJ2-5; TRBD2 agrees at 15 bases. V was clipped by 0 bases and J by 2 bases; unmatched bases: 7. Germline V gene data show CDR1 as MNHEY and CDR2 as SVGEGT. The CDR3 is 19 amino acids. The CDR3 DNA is TGTGCCAGCAGTTACTCGACCGGGACTAGCGGGGGGTGGCAAGAGACCCAGTACTTC. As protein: CASSYSTGTSGGWQETQYF.

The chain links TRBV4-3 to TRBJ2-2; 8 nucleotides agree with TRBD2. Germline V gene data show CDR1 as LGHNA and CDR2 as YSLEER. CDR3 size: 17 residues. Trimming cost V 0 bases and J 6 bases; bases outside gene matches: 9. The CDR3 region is CASSQDALLAGPGELFF. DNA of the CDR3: TGCGCCAGCAGCCAAGATGCCCTCTTAGCGGGGCCCGGGGAGCTGTTTTTT.

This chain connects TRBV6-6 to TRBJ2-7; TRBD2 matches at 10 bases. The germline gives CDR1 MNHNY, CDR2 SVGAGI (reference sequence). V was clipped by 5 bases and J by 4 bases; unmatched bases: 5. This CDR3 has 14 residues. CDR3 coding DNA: TGTGCCAGCAGTCAGCGGGGGGGTTTATACGAGCAGTACTTC. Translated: CASSQRGGLYEQYF.

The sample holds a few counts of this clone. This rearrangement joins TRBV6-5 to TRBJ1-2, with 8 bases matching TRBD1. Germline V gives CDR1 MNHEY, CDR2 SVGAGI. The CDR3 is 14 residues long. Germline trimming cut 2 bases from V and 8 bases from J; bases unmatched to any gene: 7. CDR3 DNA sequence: TGTGCCAGCAGTTACCAAGGACAGGGAGAGGGCTACACCTTC. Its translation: CASSYQGQGEGYTF.

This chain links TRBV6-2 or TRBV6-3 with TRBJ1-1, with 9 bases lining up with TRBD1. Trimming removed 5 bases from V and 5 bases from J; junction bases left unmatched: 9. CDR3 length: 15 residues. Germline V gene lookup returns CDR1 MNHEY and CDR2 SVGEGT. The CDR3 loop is CASSIPGTGRTEAFF. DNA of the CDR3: TGTGCCAGCAGTATTCCTGGGACAGGGCGGACTGAAGCTTTCTTT.

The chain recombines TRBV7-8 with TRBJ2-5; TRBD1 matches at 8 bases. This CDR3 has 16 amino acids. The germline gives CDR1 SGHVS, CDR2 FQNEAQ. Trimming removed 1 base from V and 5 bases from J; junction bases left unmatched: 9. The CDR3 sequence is CASSLVTGQAVETQYF. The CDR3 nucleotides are TGTGCCAGCAGCTTAGTAACGGGACAGGCTGTGGAGACCCAGTACTTC.

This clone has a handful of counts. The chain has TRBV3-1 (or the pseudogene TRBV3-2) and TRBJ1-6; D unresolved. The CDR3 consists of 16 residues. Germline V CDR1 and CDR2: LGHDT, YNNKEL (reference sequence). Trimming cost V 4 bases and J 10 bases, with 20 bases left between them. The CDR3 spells CASSPWGEGRGSPLHF. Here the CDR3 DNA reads TGTGCCAGCAGCCCATGGGGTGAGGGTCGAGGGTCACCCCTCCACTTT.

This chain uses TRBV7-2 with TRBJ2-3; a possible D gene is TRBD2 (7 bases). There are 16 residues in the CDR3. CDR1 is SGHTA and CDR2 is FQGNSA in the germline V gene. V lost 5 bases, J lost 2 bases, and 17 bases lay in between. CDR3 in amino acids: CASSGGAGHITDTQYF. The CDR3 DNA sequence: TGTGCCAGCAGCGGTGGAGCGGGACATATCACAGATACGCAGTATTTT.

As DNA, the CDR3 is TGCAGTGCCCTTCGGCGGGATACGCAGTATTTT. Its translation is CSALRRDTQYF. The chain carries TRBV20-1 and TRBJ2-3; D ambiguous. The CDR3 has 11 amino acids. V lost 6 bases and J 6 bases, leaving 10 bases between the germline ends. Germline CDR1 DFQATT, CDR2 SNEGSKA (reference sequence).

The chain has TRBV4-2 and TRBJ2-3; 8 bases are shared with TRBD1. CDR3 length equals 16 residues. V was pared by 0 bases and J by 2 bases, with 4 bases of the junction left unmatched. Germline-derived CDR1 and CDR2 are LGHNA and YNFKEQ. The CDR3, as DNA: TGTGCCAGCAGCCAAGAACCAGGGGGCGCCACAGATACGCAGTATTTT. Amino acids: CASSQEPGGATDTQYF.